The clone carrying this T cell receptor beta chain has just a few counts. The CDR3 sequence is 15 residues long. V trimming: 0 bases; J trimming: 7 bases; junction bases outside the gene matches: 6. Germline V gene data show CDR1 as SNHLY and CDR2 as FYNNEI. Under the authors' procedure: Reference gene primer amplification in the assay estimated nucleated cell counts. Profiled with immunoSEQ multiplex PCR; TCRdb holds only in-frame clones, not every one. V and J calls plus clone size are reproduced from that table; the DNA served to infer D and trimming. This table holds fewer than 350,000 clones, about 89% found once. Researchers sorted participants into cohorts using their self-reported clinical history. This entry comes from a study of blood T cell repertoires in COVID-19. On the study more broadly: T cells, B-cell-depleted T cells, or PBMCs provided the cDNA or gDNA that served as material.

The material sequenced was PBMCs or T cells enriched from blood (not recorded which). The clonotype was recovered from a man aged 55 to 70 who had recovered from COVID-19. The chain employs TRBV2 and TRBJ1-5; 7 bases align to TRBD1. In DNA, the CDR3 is TGTGCCAGCAGTGAAGCGCTACAGGGGAGCCAGCCCCAGCATTTT. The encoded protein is CASSEALQGSQPQHF.